This TCR beta chain originates from a study of T and B cells in COVID-19 patients. Study-level background: Peripheral blood came from COVID-19 patients with active infection or after recovery. Of 20 to 25 active-infection patients, some 11 were critically ill with mechanical ventilation or extracorporeal membrane oxygenation.

Concerning this clonotype: Its antigen is as yet unknown.

Blood genomic DNA input for TRB amplification was 250-500 ng. TRB rearrangements were amplified by multiplex PCR with BIOMED2 TRB-A/B primers. TCRdb itself ran the multiplex PCR reads through MiXCR, one entry per CDR3 protein. The sample has 2,500 to 3,500 distinct CDR3 sequences, over 25% seen once. CDR3 length: 15 amino acids. Germline assignment: CDR1 MNHEY and CDR2 SMNVEV (reference sequence). Trimming cost V 5 bases and J 4 bases; bases outside gene matches: 8. General study results and limits: Blood from mildly ill patients while symptomatic, and early samples from severe cases, were scarce. Clonality of TRB repertoires was high in active COVID-19; recovery brought above-healthy diversity and richness.

The rearrangement links TRBV27 to TRBJ1-1; TRBD1 matches at 9 bases. The sequenced sample was blood. This TCR was sampled from a human donor with active COVID-19. The donor label of this sample is uncertain. The CDR3 DNA sequence: TGTGCCAGCAGTCCACGGACAGGGGAAACCACTGAAGCTTTCTTT. As protein: CASSPRTGETTEAFF.